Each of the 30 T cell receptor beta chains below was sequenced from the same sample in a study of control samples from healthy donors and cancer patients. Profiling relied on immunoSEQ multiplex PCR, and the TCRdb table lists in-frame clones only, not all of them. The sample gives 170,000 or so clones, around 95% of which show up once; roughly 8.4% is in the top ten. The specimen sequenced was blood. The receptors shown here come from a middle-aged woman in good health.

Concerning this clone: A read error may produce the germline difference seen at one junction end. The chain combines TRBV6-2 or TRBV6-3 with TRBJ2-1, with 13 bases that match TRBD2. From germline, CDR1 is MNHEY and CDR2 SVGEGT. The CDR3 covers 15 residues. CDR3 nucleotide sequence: TGTGTCAGCAGTTACCCCCGGACTAGCGGGGGTGAGCAGTTCTTC. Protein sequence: CVSSYPRTSGGEQFF.

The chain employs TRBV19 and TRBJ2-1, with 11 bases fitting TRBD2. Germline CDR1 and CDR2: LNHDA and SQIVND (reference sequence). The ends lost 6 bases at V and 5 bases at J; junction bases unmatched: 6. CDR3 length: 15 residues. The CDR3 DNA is TGTGCCAGTAGCCGACTAGCGGGAAGTCACAATGAGCAGTTCTTC. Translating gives CASSRLAGSHNEQFF.

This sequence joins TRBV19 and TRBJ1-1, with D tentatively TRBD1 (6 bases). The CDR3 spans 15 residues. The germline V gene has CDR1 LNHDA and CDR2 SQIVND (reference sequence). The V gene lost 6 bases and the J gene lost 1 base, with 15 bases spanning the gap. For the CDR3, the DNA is TGTGCCAGTAGCCTAACAGGGCCGGCGAACACTGAAGCTTTCTTT. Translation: CASSLTGPANTEAFF.

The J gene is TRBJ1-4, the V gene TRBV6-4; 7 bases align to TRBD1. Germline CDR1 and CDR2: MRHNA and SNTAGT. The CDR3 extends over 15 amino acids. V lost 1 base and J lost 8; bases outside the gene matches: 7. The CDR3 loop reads CASSDLDRREEKLFF. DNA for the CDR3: TGTGCCAGCAGTGACTTGGACAGGAGGGAAGAAAAACTGTTTTTT.

DNA of the CDR3: TGCGCCAGCAGCCAAGCCGCCGAAAATTCACCCCTCCACTTT. It translates to CASSQAAENSPLHF. This sequence joins TRBV4-3 and TRBJ1-6; D not certain. This CDR3 is 14 amino acids long. The ends were cut back, 1 base at V and 7 bases at J, with 8 bases in the middle. Germline V CDR1 and CDR2: LGHNA, YSLEER.

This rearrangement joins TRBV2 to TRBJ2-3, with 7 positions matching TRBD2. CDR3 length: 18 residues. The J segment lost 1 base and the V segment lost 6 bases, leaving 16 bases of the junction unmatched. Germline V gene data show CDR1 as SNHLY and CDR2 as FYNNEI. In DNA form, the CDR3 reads TGTGCCAGCAGCCTTACCAGCGGGATTACCTCGCGCACAGATACGCAGTATTTT. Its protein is CASSLTSGITSRTDTQYF.

For the CDR3, the DNA is TGTGCCAGCGGCAAACTGACCAGGGGGAGTGAAAAACTGTTTTTT. This translates into CASGKLTRGSEKLFF. The V and J genes are TRBV9 and TRBJ1-4; TRBD1 matches at 7 bases. V lost 7 bases and J lost 7; bases outside the gene matches: 13. The CDR3 length is 15 residues. Germline CDR1 is SGDLS and CDR2 is YYNGEE.

CDR3 in amino acids: CASGLVLRQGGQPQHF. The DNA for the CDR3 is TGTGCTAGTGGTTTGGTACTTAGGCAGGGTGGACAGCCCCAGCATTTT. The chain joins TRBV12-5 to TRBJ1-5; D is perhaps TRBD1 (5 bases). This CDR3 is built from 16 residues. The V gene lost 0 bases and the J gene lost 7 bases, with 16 bases spanning the gap. Germline CDR1 and CDR2: LGHNT and FRNRAP.

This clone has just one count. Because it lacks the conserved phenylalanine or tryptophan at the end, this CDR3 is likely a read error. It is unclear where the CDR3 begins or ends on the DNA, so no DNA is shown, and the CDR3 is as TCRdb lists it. The CDR3 here is CASSLAGTGWATL. The V and J genes are TRBV12-3 or TRBV12-4 and TRBJ1-2; TRBD1 reflects the table's D call only, with no check against the DNA. The CDR3 is made up of 13 amino acids, end residues included.

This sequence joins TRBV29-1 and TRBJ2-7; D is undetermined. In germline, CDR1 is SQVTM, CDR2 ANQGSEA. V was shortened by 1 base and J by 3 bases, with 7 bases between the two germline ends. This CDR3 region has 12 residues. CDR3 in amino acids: CSVEGSFYEQYF. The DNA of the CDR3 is TGCAGCGTTGAAGGCAGCTTCTACGAGCAGTACTTC.

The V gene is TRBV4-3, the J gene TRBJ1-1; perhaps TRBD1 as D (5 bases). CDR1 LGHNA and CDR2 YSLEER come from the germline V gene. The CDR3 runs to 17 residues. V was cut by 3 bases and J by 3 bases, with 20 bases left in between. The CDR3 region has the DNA TGCGCCAGCAGCCAGTGGGGCTCGGGAGGCCGGGACACTGAAGCTTTCTTT. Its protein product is CASSQWGSGGRDTEAFF.

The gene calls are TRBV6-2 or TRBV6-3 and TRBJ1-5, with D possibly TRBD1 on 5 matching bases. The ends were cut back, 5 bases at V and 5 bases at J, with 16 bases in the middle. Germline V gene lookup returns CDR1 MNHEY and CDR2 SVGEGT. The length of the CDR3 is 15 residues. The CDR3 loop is CASSTRTGPHQPQHF. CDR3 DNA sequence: TGTGCCAGCAGTACCCGAACAGGTCCTCATCAGCCCCAGCATTTT.

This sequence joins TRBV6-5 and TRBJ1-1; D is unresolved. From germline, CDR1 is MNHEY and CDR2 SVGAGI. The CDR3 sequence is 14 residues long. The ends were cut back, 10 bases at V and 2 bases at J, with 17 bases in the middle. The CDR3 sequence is CATTKTWTNTEAFF. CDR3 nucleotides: TGTGCCACCACCAAGACCTGGACCAACACTGAAGCTTTCTTT.

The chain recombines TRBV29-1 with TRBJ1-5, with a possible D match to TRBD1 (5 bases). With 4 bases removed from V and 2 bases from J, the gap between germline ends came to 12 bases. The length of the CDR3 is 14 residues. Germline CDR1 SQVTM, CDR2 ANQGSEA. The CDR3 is CSVGEGLGNQPQHF. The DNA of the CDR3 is TGCAGCGTTGGGGAGGGGCTCGGCAATCAGCCCCAGCATTTT.

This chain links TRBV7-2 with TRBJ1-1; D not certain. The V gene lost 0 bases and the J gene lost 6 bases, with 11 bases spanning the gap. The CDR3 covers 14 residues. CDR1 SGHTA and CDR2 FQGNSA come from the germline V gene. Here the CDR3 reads CASSLAAVSPEAFF. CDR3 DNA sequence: TGTGCCAGCAGCTTAGCCGCAGTCTCACCTGAAGCTTTCTTT. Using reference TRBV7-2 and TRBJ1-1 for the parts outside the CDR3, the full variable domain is GAGVSQSPSNKVTEKGKDVELRCDPISGHTALYWYRQSLGQGLEFLIYFQGNSAPDKSGLPSDRFSAERTGGSVSTLTIQRTQQEDSAVYLCASSLAAVSPEAFFGQGTRLTVV.

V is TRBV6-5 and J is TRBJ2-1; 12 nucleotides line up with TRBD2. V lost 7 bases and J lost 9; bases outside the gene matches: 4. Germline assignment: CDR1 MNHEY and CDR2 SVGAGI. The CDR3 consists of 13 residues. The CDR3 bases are TGTGCCAGCACGACTAGCGGGAGATCTGAGCAGTTCTTC. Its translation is CASTTSGRSEQFF.

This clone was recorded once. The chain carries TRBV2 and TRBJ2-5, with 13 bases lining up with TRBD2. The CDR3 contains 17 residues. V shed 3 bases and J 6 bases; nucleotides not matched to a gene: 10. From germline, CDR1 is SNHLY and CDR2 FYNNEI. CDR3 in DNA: TGTGCCAGCAGTGATTATTCCAGGACTAGCGGGAGACAGACCCAGTACTTC. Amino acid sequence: CASSDYSRTSGRQTQYF.

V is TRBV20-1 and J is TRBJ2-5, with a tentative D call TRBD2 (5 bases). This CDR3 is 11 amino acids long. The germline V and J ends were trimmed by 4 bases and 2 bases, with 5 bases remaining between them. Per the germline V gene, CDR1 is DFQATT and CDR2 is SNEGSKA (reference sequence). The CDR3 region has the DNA TGCAGTGCTAAGCGGCAAGAGACCCAGTACTTC. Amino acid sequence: CSAKRQETQYF.

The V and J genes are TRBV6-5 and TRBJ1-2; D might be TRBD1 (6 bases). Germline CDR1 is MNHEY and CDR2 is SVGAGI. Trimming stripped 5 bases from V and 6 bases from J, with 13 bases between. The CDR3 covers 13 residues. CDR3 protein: CASSRSGGDGYTF. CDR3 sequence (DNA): TGTGCCAGCAGTCGTTCGGGGGGCGATGGCTACACCTTC.

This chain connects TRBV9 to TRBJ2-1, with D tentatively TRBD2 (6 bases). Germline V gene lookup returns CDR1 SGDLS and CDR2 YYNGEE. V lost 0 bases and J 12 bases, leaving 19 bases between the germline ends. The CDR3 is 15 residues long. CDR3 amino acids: CASSVAASLARGQFF. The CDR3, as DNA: TGTGCCAGCAGCGTAGCGGCCAGTCTAGCGAGGGGGCAGTTCTTC.

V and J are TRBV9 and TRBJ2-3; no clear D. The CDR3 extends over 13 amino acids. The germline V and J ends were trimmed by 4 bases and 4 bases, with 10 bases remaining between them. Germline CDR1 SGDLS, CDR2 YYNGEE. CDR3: CASSPQIADTQYF. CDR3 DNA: TGTGCCAGCAGCCCCCAGATCGCAGATACGCAGTATTTT.

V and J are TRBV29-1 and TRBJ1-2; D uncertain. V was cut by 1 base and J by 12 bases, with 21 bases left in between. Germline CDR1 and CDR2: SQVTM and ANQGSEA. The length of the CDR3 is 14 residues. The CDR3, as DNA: TGCAGCGTTGAAGTCAACGGCGGAGGATGGATCGACACCTTC. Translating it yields CSVEVNGGGWIDTF.

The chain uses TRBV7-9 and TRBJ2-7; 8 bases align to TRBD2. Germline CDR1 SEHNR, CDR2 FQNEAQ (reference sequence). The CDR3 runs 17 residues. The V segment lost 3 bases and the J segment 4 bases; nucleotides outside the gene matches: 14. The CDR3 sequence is CASSFRMTSESIYEQYF. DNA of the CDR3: TGTGCCAGCAGCTTCCGGATGACTAGCGAGTCTATTTACGAGCAGTACTTC.

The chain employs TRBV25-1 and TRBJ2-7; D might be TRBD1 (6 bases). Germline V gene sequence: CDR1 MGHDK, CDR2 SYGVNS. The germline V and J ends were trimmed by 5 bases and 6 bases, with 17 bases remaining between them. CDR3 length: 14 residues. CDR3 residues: CASSILGGSREQYF. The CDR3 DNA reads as TGTGCCAGCAGTATTCTAGGGGGATCGCGCGAGCAGTACTTC.

The chain's CDR3 is CASSYRTGEGSGNTIYF. In DNA, the CDR3 is TGTGCCAGCAGTTATCGGACAGGGGAAGGATCTGGAAACACCATATATTTT. This rearrangement joins TRBV6-2 or TRBV6-3 to TRBJ1-3, with TRBD1 matching over 9 bases. The CDR3 is made up of 17 amino acids. V lost 3 bases to trimming and J lost 1 base; unmatched junction nucleotides: 7. In germline, CDR1 is MNHEY, CDR2 SVGEGT.

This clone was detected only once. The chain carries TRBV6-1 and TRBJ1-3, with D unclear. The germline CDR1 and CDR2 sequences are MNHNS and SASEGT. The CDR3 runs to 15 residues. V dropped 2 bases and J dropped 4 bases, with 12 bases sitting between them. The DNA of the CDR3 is TGTGCCAGCAGTGAAACCAGGACGGGAGGAAACACCATATATTTT. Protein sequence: CASSETRTGGNTIYF.

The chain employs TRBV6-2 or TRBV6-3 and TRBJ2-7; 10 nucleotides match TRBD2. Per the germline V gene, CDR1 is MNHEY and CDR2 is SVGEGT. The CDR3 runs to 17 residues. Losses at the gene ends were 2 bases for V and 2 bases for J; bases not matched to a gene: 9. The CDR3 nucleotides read TGTGCCAGCAGTTACCCAACTAGCGGGATAGGCACCTACGAGCAGTACTTC. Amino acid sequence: CASSYPTSGIGTYEQYF.

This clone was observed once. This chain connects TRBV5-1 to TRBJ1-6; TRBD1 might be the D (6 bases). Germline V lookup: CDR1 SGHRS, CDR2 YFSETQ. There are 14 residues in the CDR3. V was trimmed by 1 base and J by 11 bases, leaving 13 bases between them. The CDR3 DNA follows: TGCGCCAGCAGCTTGAGTACGGACAGAGCACCCCTCCACTTT. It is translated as CASSLSTDRAPLHF.

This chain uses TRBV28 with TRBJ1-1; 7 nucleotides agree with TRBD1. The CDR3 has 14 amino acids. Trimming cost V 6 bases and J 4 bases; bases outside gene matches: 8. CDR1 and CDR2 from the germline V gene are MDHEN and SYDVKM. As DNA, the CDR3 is TGTGCCAGCAGGATCCCGACAGGGCTCACTGAAGCTTTCTTT. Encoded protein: CASRIPTGLTEAFF.

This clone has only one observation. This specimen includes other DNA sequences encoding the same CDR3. CDR3 nucleotides: TGTGCCAGCAGCCTAGATGGGCGGGGGGGCTACACCTTC. Its translation: CASSLDGRGGYTF. The chain joins TRBV7-2 to TRBJ1-2, with D perhaps matching TRBD1 (5 bases). Germline values: CDR1 SGHTA, CDR2 FQGNSA. V was cut by 5 bases and J by 8 bases, with 15 bases left in between. The CDR3 has 13 residues.